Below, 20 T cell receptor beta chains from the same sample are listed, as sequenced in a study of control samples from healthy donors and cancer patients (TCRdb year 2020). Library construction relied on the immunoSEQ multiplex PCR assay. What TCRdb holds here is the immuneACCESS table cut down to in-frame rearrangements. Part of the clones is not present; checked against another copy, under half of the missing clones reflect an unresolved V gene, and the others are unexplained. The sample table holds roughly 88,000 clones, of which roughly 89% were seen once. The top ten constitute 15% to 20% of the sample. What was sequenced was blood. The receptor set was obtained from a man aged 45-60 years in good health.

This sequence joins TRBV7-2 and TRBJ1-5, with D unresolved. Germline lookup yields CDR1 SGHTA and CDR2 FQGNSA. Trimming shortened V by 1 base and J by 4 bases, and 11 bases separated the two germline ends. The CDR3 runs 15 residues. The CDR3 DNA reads TGTGCCAGCAGCTTAGAACCGGCCGTTAATCAGCCCCAGCATTTT. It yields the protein CASSLEPAVNQPQHF.

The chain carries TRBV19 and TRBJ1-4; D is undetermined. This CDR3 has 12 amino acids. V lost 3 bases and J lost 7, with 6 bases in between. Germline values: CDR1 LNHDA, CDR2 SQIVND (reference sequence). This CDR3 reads CASSMYGEKLFF. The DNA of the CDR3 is TGTGCCAGTAGTATGTATGGTGAAAAACTGTTTTTT.

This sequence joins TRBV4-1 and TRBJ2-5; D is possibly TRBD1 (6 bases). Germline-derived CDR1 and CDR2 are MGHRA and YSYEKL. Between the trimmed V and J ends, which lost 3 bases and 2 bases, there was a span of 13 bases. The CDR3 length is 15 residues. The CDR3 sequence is CASSHPGVRQETQYF. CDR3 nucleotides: TGCGCCAGCAGCCATCCAGGGGTCCGGCAAGAGACCCAGTACTTC.

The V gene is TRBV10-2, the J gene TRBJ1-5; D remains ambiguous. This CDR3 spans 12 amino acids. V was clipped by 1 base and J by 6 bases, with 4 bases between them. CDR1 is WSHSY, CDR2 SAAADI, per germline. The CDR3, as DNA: TGCGCCAGCAGTGAGTTAGGTCAGCCCCAGCATTTT. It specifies CASSELGQPQHF.

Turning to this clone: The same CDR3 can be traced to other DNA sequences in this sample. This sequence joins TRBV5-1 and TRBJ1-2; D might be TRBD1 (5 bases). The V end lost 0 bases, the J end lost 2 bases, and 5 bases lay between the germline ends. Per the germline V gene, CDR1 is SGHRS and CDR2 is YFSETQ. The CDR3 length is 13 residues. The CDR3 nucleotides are TGCGCCAGCAGCTTGGAGGGGAACTATGGCTACACCTTC. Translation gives CASSLEGNYGYTF.

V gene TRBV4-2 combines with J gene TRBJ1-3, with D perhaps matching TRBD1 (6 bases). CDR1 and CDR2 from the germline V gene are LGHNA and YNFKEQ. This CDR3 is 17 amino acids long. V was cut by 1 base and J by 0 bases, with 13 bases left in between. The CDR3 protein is CASSQVQGFSSGNTIYF. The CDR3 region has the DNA TGTGCCAGCAGCCAAGTCCAGGGGTTCTCCTCTGGAAACACCATATATTTT.

The CDR3 spells CAWSAQSYGYTF. In DNA form, the CDR3 reads TGTGCCTGGAGTGCACAGAGCTATGGCTACACCTTC. The chain recombines TRBV30 with TRBJ1-2, with no clear D. CDR1 and CDR2 from the germline V gene are GTSNPN and SVGIG (reference sequence). V lost 1 base, J lost 4 bases, and 7 bases lay in between. The CDR3 runs to 12 residues.

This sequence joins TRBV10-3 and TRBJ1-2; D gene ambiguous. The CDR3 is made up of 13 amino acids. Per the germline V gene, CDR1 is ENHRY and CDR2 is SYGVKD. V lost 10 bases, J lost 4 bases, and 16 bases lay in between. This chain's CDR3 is CATRPFSFYGYTF. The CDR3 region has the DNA TGTGCCACCCGACCGTTTAGCTTCTATGGCTACACCTTC.

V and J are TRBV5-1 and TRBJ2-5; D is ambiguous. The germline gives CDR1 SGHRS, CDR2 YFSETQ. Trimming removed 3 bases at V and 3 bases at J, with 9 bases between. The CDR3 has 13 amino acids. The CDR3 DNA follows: TGCGCCAGCAGCTCCGCGGTGAAAGAGACCCAGTACTTC. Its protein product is CASSSAVKETQYF.

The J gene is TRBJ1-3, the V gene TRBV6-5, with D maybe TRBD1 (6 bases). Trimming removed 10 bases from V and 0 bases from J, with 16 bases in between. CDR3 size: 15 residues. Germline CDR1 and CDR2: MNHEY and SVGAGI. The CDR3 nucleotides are TGTGCCACCATCAGTATAGGGGGCTCTGGAAACACCATATATTTT. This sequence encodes CATISIGGSGNTIYF.

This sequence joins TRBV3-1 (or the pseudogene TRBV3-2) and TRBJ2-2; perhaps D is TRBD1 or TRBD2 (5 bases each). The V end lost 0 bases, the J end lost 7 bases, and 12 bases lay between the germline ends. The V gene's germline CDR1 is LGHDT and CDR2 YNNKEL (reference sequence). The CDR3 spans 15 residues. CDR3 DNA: TGTGCCAGCAGCCAAGAGTGGGGGTCCGACGGGGAGCTGTTTTTT. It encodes CASSQEWGSDGELFF.

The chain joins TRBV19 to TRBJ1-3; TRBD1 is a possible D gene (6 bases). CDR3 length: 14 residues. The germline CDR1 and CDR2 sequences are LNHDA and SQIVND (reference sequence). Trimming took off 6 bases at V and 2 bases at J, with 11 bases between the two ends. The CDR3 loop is CASRNRDAGNTIYF. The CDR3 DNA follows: TGTGCCAGTAGAAACAGGGACGCTGGAAACACCATATATTTT.

The CDR3 nucleotides read TGTGCCAGCAGTTACCTCCTACATTCTGGGACTAGCGGAGAGACCCAGTACTTC. Its translation is CASSYLLHSGTSGETQYF. The chain joins TRBV6-2 or TRBV6-3 to TRBJ2-5; 11 nucleotides align to TRBD2. Germline loops: CDR1 MNHEY, CDR2 SVGEGT. The CDR3 loop spans 18 amino acids. With 2 bases clipped from V and 4 bases from J, the junction kept 12 bases outside the gene matches.

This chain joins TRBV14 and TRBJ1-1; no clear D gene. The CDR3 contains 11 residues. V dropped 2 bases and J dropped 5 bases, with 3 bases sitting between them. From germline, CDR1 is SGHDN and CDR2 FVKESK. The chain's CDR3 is CASSQLTEAFF. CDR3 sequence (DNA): TGTGCCAGCAGCCAATTAACTGAAGCTTTCTTT. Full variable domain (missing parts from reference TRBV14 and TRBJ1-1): EAGVTQFPSHSVIEKGQTVTLRCDPISGHDNLYWYRRVMGKEIKFLLHFVKESKQDESGMPNNRFLAERTGGTYSTLKVQPAELEDSGVYFCASSQLTEAFFGQGTRLTVV.

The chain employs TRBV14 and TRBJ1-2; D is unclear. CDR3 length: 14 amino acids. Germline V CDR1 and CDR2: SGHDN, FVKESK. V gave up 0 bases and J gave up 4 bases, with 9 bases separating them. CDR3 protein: CASSQERALYGYTF. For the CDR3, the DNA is TGTGCCAGCAGCCAAGAAAGGGCGCTCTATGGCTACACCTTC. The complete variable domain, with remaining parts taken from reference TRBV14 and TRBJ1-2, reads EAGVTQFPSHSVIEKGQTVTLRCDPISGHDNLYWYRRVMGKEIKFLLHFVKESKQDESGMPNNRFLAERTGGTYSTLKVQPAELEDSGVYFCASSQERALYGYTFGSGTRLTVV.

The CDR3 region has the DNA TGTGCCAGCAGTTGGACAGGGGCGAGGGAGCAGTACTTC. Residues: CASSWTGAREQYF. The chain carries TRBV6-5 and TRBJ2-7, with 9 bases identical to TRBD1. In germline, CDR1 is MNHEY, CDR2 SVGAGI. The CDR3 has 13 residues. The junction had 5 bases not matched to a gene; V was cut back by 4 bases and J by 7 bases.

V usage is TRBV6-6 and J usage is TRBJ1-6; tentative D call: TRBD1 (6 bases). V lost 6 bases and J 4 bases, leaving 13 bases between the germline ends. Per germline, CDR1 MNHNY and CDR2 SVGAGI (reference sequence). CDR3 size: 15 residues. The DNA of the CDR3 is TGTGCCAGCAGCTTGTTGGACAGTTATAATTCACCCCTCCACTTT. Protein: CASSLLDSYNSPLHF.

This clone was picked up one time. Here the CDR3 reads CASSGTGHGYTF. The CDR3 coding sequence is TGTGCCAGCAGCGGGACAGGGCATGGCTACACCTTC. The V gene is TRBV12-3 or TRBV12-4, the J gene TRBJ1-2, with TRBD1 matching over 9 bases. J lost 6 bases, V lost 6 bases, and 2 bases had no gene match. There are 12 residues in the CDR3.

This chain's CDR3 is CASSSSSGAYNEQFF. The CDR3 bases are TGTGCCAGCAGCTCCTCTAGCGGGGCCTACAATGAGCAGTTCTTC. This rearrangement joins TRBV7-8 to TRBJ2-1; 9 bases line up with TRBD2. V trimming: 4 bases; J trimming: 2 bases; junction bases outside the gene matches: 3. The length of the CDR3 is 15 residues. CDR1 and CDR2 from the germline V gene are SGHVS and FQNEAQ.

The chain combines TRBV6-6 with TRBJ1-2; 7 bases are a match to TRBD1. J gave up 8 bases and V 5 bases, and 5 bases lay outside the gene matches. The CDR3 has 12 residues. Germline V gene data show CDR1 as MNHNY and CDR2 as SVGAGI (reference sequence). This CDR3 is CASSTSDRGYTF. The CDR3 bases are TGTGCCAGCAGTACCTCGGACAGGGGCTACACCTTC.